This T cell receptor beta chain was obtained from a study of high-grade serous ovarian cancer treatment subgroups. The overall study: On average, roughly 14,000 reads and 7,494 unique TCR beta rearrangements were obtained per sample. Study-level results: Same-patient tumor repertoires overlapped at about 0.095 to 0.79; different patients barely overlapped.

Generated by immunoSEQ multiplex PCR, the TCRdb table keeps only in-frame clones and is missing some. The sample comprises over a thousand clones, over 75% of which are singletons, and approximately 7.5% rests with the top ten. Concerning this clone: Its antigen is unidentified.

CDR3 length: 12 residues. Per germline, CDR1 SGHTA and CDR2 FQGNSA. V lost 7 bases and J lost 4, with 10 bases in between. The tumor samples were collected prior to definitive surgery or chemotherapy. The specimen sequenced was tumor tissue. The chain carries TRBV7-2 and TRBJ2-5; D gene uncertain. The clonotype comes from a human donor with high-grade serous ovarian cancer. This chain's CDR3 is CASNLFGETQYF. The CDR3 nucleotides are TGTGCCAGCAACCTTTTTGGAGAGACCCAGTACTTC.